Sequencing of this TCR beta chain was carried out in a study of T cells after yellow fever vaccination. At the level of the study: Some fractions had low cell numbers, and these were prepared with SMART-Seq v4 Ultra Low Input. Study-level findings and limits: Reappearance after the booster was seen for most primary-vaccination clones, at more than 95% CD4 and 88% CD8.

V lost 2 bases and J lost 9, with 17 bases in between. Germline values: CDR1 MNHEY, CDR2 SVGAGI. The CDR3 consists of 15 residues. This clonotype has a count of ten or more. Its cognate antigen is unknown. TCRdb reanalysed the 5' RACE reads using MiXCR and keeps one entry per CDR3 protein. The table includes around 330,000 distinct CDR3 sequences, roughly 3.5% detected once. The specimen was PBMCs, collected on the day of the yellow fever booster vaccination. The sequence came from a man younger than 35 who received the YFV17D yellow fever vaccine. The genes are TRBV6-5 and TRBJ2-4, with D possibly TRBD2 on 6 matching bases. The CDR3 is CASSYARGNLGIQYF. Written as DNA, the CDR3 is TGTGCCAGCAGTTACGCACGGGGGAATCTGGGCATTCAGTACTTC.